Listed below are T cell receptor beta chains from one sample, sequenced in a study of T cells in Graves' hyperthyroidism and ophthalmopathy. TCRdb re-derived calls from the multiplex PCR reads in MiXCR, one entry per CDR3 protein. The sample includes roughly 240,000 distinct CDR3 sequences, approximately 24% of them seen just once. The sample consisted of blood. These receptors came from a woman between 35 and 50 years old with Graves' ophthalmopathy. CDR3s include the opening cysteine and the closing phenylalanine or tryptophan. The D gene is left open where the match is weak. Expanded clones get a size class; other rows say once, few or many, or leave the size out.

V: TRBV6-4; J: TRBJ1-2; size: .; D: .; DNA: TGTGCCAGCAGTGACTCGGGCGGCCGATATGGCTACACCTTC; CDR3: CASSDSGGRYGYTF
V: TRBV28; J: TRBJ1-6; size: many; D: .; DNA: TGTGCCAGCAGTACCTCTGGCGGGCAGGGCTTCGCCCTCCACTTT; CDR3: CASSTSGGQGFALHF
V: TRBV15; J: TRBJ2-7; size: many; D: TRBD1; DNA: TGTGCCACCAGCAGGGACAGGGGGGGTACCTACGAGCAGTACTTC; CDR3: CATSRDRGGTYEQYF
V: TRBV11-2; J: TRBJ2-7; size: .; D: .; DNA: TGTGCCAGCAGCTACCCCCCTGGGACTGGTTACTACGAGCAGTACTTC; CDR3: CASSYPPGTGYYEQYF
V: TRBV11-1; J: TRBJ1-2; size: many; D: .; DNA: TGTGCCAGCAGCCAATGGTCGGAAGGCTACACCTTC; CDR3: CASSQWSEGYTF
V: TRBV18; J: TRBJ1-5; size: .; D: .; DNA: TGTGCCAGCTCACCCAGGGAATTCAATCAGCCCCAGCATTTT; CDR3: CASSPREFNQPQHF
V: TRBV9; J: TRBJ1-1; size: many; D: .; DNA: TGTGCCAGCAGCGTAGTGAAGAACACTGAAGCTTTCTTT; CDR3: CASSVVKNTEAFF
V: TRBV6-4; J: TRBJ1-1; size: many; D: .; DNA: TGTGCCAGCAGTGCCCTCGGGGGTCGAACTGAAGCTTTCTTT; CDR3: CASSALGGRTEAFF
V: TRBV4-1; J: TRBJ2-5; size: many; D: .; DNA: TGCGCCAGCAGCCAAGTCCCTCTCGGGACACAGTACTTC; CDR3: CASSQVPLGTQYF
V: TRBV28; J: TRBJ2-2; size: many; D: .; DNA: TGTGCCAGCACCGGGAGCCGGGAGCTGTTTTTT; CDR3: CASTGSRELFF
V: TRBV6-1; J: TRBJ2-7; size: .; D: .; DNA: TGTGCCAGCAGGAATAGGGATCATGGCGAGCAGTACTTC; CDR3: CASRNRDHGEQYF
V: TRBV7-3; J: TRBJ2-7; size: .; D: .; DNA: TGTGCCAGCAGCCCGAGTGCGGGCCACGAGCAGTACTTC; CDR3: CASSPSAGHEQYF
V: TRBV15; J: TRBJ1-2; size: few; D: .; DNA: TGTGCCACCAGCAGGGAAGGACAGTACACCTTC; CDR3: CATSREGQYTF
V: TRBV5-1; J: TRBJ2-7; size: many; D: TRBD1; DNA: TGCGCCAGCAGCACCCCGGGACAGGGTTACGAGCAGTACTTC; CDR3: CASSTPGQGYEQYF
V: TRBV11-2; J: TRBJ2-1; size: many; D: .; DNA: TGTGCCAGCAGCCAATACAATGAGCAGTTCTTC; CDR3: CASSQYNEQFF
V: TRBV4-1; J: TRBJ1-3; size: many; D: .; DNA: TGCGCCAGCAGCCAAGGGAGGGGTGAGGGTTTCCATGGAGGAAACACCATATATTTT; CDR3: CASSQGRGEGFHGGNTIYF
V: TRBV7-8; J: TRBJ2-7; size: .; D: .; DNA: TGTGCCAGCAGCTTAGCGGGGGCAGGCTACGAGCAGTACTTC; CDR3: CASSLAGAGYEQYF
V: TRBV29-1; J: TRBJ2-7; size: many; D: TRBD2; DNA: TGCAGCGTTGCCGGGACTAGCGGGGGTTACGAGCAGTACTTC; CDR3: CSVAGTSGGYEQYF
V: TRBV18; J: TRBJ2-7; size: many; D: .; DNA: TGTGCCAGCTCACGGGACCCAACCTACGAGCAGTACTTC; CDR3: CASSRDPTYEQYF
V: TRBV13; J: TRBJ1-1; size: many; D: TRBD1; DNA: TGTGCCAGCAAAGTAGGCCCTGTTCCGAACGCCCTGGGGACAGGGATTGAAGCTTTCTTT; CDR3: CASKVGPVPNALGTGIEAFF